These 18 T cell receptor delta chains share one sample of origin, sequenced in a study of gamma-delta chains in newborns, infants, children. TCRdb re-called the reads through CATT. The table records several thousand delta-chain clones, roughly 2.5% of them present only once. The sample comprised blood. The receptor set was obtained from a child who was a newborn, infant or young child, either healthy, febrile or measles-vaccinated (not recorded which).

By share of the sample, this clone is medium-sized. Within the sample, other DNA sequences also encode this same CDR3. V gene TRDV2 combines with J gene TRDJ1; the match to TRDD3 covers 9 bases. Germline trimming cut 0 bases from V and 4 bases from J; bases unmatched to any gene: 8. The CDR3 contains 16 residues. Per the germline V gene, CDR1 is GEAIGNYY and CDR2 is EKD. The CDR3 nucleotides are TGTGCCTGTGACACCTTACTGGGGGACGTTATCGATAAACTCATCTTT. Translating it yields CACDTLLGDVIDKLIF.

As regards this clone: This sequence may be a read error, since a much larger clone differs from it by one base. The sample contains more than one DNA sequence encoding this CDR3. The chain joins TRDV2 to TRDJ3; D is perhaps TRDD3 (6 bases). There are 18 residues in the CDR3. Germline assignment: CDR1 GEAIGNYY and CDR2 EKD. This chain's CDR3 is CACDTWGDSSWDTRQMFF. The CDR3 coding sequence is TGTGCCTGTGACACCTGGGGGGACTCCTCCTGGGACACCCGACAGATGTTCTTC.

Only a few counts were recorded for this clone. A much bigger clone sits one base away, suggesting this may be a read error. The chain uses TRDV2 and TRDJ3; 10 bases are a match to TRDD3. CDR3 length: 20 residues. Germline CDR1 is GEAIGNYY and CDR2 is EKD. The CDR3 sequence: CACDTPGDTPLSWDARQMFF. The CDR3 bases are TGTGCCTGTGACACTCCGGGGGATACGCCCCTTTCCTGGGACGCCCGACAGATGTTTTTC.

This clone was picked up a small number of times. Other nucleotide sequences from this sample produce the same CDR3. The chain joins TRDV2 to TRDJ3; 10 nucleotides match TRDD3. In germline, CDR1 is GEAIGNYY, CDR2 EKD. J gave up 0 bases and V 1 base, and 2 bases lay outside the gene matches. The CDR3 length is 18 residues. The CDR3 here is CACDTLGDNSWDTRQMFF. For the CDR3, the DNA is TGTGCCTGTGACACGCTGGGGGATAACTCCTGGGACACCCGACAGATGTTTTTC.

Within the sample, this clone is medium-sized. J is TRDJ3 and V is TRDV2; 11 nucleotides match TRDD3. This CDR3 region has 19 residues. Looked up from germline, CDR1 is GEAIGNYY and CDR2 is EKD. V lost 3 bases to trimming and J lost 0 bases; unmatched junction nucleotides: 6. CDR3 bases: TGTGCCTGTGACTCCCCTACTGGGGGATACTCCTGGGACACCCGACAGATGTTTTTC. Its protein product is CACDSPTGGYSWDTRQMFF.

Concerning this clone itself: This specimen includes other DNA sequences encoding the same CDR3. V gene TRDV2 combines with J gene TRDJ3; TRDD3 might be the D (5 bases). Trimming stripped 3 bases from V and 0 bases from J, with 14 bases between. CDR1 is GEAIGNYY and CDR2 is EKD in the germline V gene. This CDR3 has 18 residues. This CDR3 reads CACDVLGDFSWDTRQMFF. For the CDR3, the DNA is TGTGCCTGTGACGTACTAGGGGACTTCTCCTGGGACACCCGACAGATGTTTTTC.

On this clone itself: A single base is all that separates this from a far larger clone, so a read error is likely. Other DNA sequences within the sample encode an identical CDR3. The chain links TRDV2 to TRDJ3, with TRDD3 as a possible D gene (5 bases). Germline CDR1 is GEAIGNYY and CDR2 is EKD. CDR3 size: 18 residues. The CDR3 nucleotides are TGTGCCTGCGACACCGGGGGGGCAAGCTCCTGGGACACCCGACAGATGTTTTTC. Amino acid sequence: CACDTGGASSWDTRQMFF.

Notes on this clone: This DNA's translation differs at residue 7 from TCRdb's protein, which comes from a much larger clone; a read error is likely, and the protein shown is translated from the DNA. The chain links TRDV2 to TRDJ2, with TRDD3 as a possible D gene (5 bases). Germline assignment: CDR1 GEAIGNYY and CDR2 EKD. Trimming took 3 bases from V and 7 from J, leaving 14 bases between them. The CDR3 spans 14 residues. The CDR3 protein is CACDLLAGLAQLFF. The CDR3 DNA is TGTGCCTGTGACCTACTTGCTGGGTTAGCACAACTCTTCTTT.

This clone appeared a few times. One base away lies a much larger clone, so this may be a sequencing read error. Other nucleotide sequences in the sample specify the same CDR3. CDR3 region: CACDTVLGDSSSWDTRQMFF. CDR3 bases: TGTGCCTGTGACACCGTACTGGGGGATTCTAGCTCCTGGGACACCCGACAGATGTTCTTC. This chain links TRDV2 with TRDJ3, with 10 nucleotides matching TRDD3. The CDR3 is 20 residues long. Per germline, CDR1 GEAIGNYY and CDR2 EKD.

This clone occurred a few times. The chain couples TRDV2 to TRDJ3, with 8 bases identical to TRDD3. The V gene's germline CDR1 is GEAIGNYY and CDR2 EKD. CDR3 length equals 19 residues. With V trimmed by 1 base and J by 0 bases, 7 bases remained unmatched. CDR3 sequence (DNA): TGTGCCTGTGACACAATACTGGGGGCCAGCTCCTGGGACACCCGACAGATGTTTTTC. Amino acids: CACDTILGASSWDTRQMFF.

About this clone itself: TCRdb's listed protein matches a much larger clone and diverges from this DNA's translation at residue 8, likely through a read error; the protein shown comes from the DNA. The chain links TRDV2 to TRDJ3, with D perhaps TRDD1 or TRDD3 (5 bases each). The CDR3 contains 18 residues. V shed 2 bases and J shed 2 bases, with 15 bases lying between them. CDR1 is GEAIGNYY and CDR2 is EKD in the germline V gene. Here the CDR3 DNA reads TGTGCCTGTGACAAAATACTGGAGGATACCTGGGACACCCGACAGATGTTTTTC. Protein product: CACDKILEDTWDTRQMFF.

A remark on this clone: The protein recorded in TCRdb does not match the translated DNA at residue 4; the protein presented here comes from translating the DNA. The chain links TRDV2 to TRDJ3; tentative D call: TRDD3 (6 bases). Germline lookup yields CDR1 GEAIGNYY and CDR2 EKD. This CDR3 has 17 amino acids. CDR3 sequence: CACGTVLGPWDTRQMFF. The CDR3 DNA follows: TGTGCCTGTGGCACCGTACTGGGCCCCTGGGACACCCGACAGATGTTTTTC.

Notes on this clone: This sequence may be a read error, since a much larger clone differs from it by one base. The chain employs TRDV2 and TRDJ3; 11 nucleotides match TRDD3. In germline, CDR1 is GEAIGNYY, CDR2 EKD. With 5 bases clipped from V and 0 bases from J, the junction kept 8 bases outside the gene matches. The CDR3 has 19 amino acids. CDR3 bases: TGTGCCTGTGGCGCGGTGGGGGATACGGCCTCCTGGGACACCCGACAGATGTTTTTC. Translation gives CACGAVGDTASWDTRQMFF.

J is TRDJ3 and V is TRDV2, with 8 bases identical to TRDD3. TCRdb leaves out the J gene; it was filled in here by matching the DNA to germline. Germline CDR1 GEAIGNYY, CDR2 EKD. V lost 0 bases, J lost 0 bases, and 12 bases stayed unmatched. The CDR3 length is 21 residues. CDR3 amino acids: CACDTGGTGGKSSWDTRQMFF. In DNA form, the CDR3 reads TGTGCCTGTGACACCGGTGGTACTGGGGGCAAGAGCTCCTGGGACACCCGACAGATGTTTTTC.

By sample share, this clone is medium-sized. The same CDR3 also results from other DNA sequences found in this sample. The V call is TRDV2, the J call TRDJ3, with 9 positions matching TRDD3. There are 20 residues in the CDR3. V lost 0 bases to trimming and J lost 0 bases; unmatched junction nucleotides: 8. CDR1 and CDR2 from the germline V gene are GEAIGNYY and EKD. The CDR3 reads CACDTVGDTASSWDTRQMFF. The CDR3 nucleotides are TGTGCCTGTGACACCGTCGGGGATACGGCTAGCTCCTGGGACACCCGACAGATGTTTTTC.

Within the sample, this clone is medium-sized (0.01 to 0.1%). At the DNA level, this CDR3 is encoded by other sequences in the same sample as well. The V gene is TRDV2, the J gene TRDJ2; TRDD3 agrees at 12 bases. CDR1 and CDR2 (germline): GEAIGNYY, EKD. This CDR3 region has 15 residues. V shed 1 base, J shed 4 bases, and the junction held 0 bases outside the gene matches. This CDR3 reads CACDTLGDTTAQLFF. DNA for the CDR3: TGTGCCTGTGACACACTGGGGGATACGACAGCACAACTCTTCTTT.

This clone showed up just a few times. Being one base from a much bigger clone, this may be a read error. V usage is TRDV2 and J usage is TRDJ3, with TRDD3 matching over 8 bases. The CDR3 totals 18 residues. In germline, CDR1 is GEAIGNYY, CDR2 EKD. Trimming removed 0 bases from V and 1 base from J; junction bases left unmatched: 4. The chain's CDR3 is CACDTRGYKSWDTRQMFF. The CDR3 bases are TGTGCCTGTGACACCAGGGGATACAAATCCTGGGACACCCGACAGATGTTTTTC.

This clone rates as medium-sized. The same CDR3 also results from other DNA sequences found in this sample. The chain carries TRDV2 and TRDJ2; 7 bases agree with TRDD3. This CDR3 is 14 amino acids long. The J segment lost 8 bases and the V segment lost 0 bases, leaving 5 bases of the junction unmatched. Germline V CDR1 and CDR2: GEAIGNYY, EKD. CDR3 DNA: TGTGCCTGTGACACCGTAGGATACGAGGCACAACTCTTCTTT. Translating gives CACDTVGYEAQLFF.